The next 9 T cell receptor beta chains were all read from a single sample in a study of CD8 T cells in Susac syndrome. With random hexamers, reverse transcription was performed on about 0.5 to 1 ug of RNA. MiXCR was run by TCRdb on the immunoSEQ multiplex PCR reads, yielding one entry per CDR3 protein. The sample carries about 210,000 distinct CDR3 sequences, over 90% recorded once. Sequenced input: CD4+ T cells from PBMCs. These receptor sequences come from a human donor with Susac syndrome.

The sample holds one count of this clonotype. The chain uses TRBV18 and TRBJ1-1, with D perhaps matching TRBD1 (6 bases). This CDR3 spans 14 amino acids. The V end lost 5 bases, the J end lost 1 base, and 11 bases lay between the germline ends. Per germline, CDR1 KGHSH and CDR2 LQKENI. CDR3 loop: CASSESTGNTEAFF. The DNA of the CDR3 is TGTGCCAGCTCAGAATCGACAGGGAACACTGAAGCTTTCTTT.

The chain uses TRBV7-3 and TRBJ2-7; a possible D gene is TRBD1 (7 bases). Trimming pared 2 bases from V and 2 bases from J, leaving 10 bases between. The CDR3 runs to 14 residues. Germline CDR1 is SGHTA and CDR2 is FQGTGA. Written as DNA, the CDR3 is TGTGCCAGCAGCTTAGGGGGGACAGCCTACGAGCAGTACTTC. Protein sequence: CASSLGGTAYEQYF.

This sequence joins TRBV30 and TRBJ2-1; D perhaps matches TRBD2 (6 bases). The CDR3 spans 15 residues. CDR1 GTSNPN and CDR2 SVGIG come from the germline V gene (reference sequence). Deletions cut 0 bases from V and 4 bases from J, with 13 bases between. The CDR3 nucleotides read TGTGCCTGGAGTGTATCTTTGGGGGGTTACAATGAGCAGTTCTTC. This sequence encodes CAWSVSLGGYNEQFF.

V usage is TRBV21-1 and J usage is TRBJ2-3; the table's D gene call, TRBD1, was not cross checked with the DNA. TRBV21-1 is recorded as a pseudogene. CDR3 length equals 16 residues. As DNA, the CDR3 is TGTGCCAGCAGCAAAGGGGGGAAGCTTTACACAGATACGCAGTATTTT. It translates to CASSKGGKLYTDTQYF.

The gene calls are TRBV10-3 and TRBJ2-7; 7 bases match TRBD2. J gave up 3 bases and V 11 bases, and 16 bases lay outside the gene matches. Germline V gives CDR1 ENHRY, CDR2 SYGVKD. The CDR3 sequence is 15 residues long. The CDR3 sequence is CAGQDPRGTDYEQYF. DNA of the CDR3: TGTGCCGGCCAGGATCCGCGGGGGACGGACTACGAGCAGTACTTC.

The rearrangement links TRBV5-1 to TRBJ1-1, with TRBD1 matching 7 bases. The CDR3 has 16 amino acids. The V gene end was trimmed by 1 base and the J gene end by 5 bases; junction bases not matched to a gene: 11. Looked up from germline, CDR1 is SGHRS and CDR2 is YFSETQ. CDR3 coding DNA: TGCGCCAGCAGCTTGTCCGGTGGGCAGGGGGGGACTGAAGCTTTCTTT. Its protein is CASSLSGGQGGTEAFF.

The CDR3: CASSLDGRSNQPQHF. The CDR3 DNA follows: TGTGCCAGCAGCTTGGACGGGAGAAGCAATCAGCCCCAGCATTTT. The J gene is TRBJ1-5, the V gene TRBV5-4; D call uncertain. Trimming removed 0 bases at V and 1 base at J, with 8 bases between. The length of the CDR3 is 15 residues. Germline V gene sequence: CDR1 SGHNT, CDR2 YYREEE (reference sequence).

This clonotype is a singleton in its sample. The chain joins TRBV12-3 or TRBV12-4 to TRBJ1-1, with D uncertain. The CDR3 runs 11 residues. The V end was cut by 6 bases, the J end by 8 bases, with 10 bases between. DNA for the CDR3: TGTGCCAGCAGGCTCCGAGGGGAAGCTTTCTTT. Its translation is CASRLRGEAFF.

This clonotype came up once. V usage is TRBV29-1 and J usage is TRBJ1-1; D is possibly TRBD1 (5 bases). The germline V gene has CDR1 SQVTM and CDR2 ANQGSEA. CDR3 size: 13 residues. V lost 2 bases to trimming and J lost 5 bases, with 12 bases between them. The CDR3 sequence is CSVEPQGETEAFF. In nucleotides, the CDR3 is TGCAGCGTTGAACCCCAGGGTGAAACTGAAGCTTTCTTT.